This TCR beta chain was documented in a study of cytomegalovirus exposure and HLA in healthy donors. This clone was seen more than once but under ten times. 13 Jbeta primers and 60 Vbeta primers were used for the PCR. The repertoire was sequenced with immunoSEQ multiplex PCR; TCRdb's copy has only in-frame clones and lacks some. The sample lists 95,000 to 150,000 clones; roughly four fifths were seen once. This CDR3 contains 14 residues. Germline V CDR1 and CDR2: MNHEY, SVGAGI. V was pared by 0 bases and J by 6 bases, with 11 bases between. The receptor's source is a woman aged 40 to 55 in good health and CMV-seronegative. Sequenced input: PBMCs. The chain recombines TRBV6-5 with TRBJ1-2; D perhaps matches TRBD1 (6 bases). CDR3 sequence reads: CASSYSTSGDGYTF. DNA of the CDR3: TGTGCCAGCAGTTACTCGACATCAGGGGATGGCTACACCTTC.